Listed here are 19 T cell receptor beta chains from one sample, sequenced in a study of T-cell memory formation after mild COVID-19. TCRdb processed the 5' RACE reads anew with MiXCR; each CDR3 protein has one entry. The repertoire consists of about 270,000 distinct CDR3 sequences, with around 15% occurring once and the leading ten covering less than 30%. Specimen: PBMCs or a T cell subset sorted from them (not recorded which). The receptors derive from a man aged 18 to 30 who had mild COVID-19 (a few samples of this study predate the infection). Cell type and time point are not known.

J is TRBJ1-1 and V is TRBV6-2 or TRBV6-3; no firm D call. Looked up from germline, CDR1 is MNHEY and CDR2 is SVGEGT. The CDR3 length is 13 residues. The V gene lost 2 bases and the J gene lost 2 bases, with 6 bases spanning the gap. The DNA of the CDR3 is TGTGCCAGCAGTTACGCGGACAACACTGAAGCTTTCTTT. Amino acids: CASSYADNTEAFF.

This clonotype was observed a few times. This chain joins TRBV5-1 and TRBJ1-2; 8 bases are shared with TRBD1. CDR1 is SGHRS and CDR2 is YFSETQ in the germline V gene. The CDR3 length is 14 residues. The V gene end was trimmed by 4 bases and the J gene end by 1 base; junction bases not matched to a gene: 3. Here the CDR3 reads CASSQQGVNYGYTF. The CDR3 region has the DNA TGCGCCAGCAGCCAACAGGGGGTTAACTATGGCTACACCTTC.

The chain recombines TRBV20-1 with TRBJ2-3, with TRBD2 identical over 9 bases. Trimming took 5 bases from V and 2 from J; bases not matched to a gene: 14. Germline lookup yields CDR1 DFQATT and CDR2 SNEGSKA (reference sequence). The CDR3 covers 17 residues. This chain's CDR3 is CSAQYTSGPHFTDTQYF. CDR3 coding DNA: TGCAGTGCTCAATACACTAGCGGGCCTCACTTCACAGATACGCAGTATTTT.

The chain recombines TRBV19 with TRBJ1-1, with D perhaps matching TRBD1 (5 bases). V lost 5 bases, J lost 8 bases, and 15 bases lay in between. The germline V gene encodes CDR1 LNHDA and CDR2 SQIVND (reference sequence). The CDR3 runs to 13 residues. The CDR3 loop reads CASSPRLGPEAFF. The CDR3 coding sequence is TGTGCCAGTAGTCCCCGTTTGGGGCCAGAAGCTTTCTTT.

The rearrangement uses TRBV29-1 and TRBJ2-1, with D unresolved. V lost 4 bases and J 5 bases, leaving 9 bases between the germline ends. CDR3 length: 12 amino acids. Per the germline V gene, CDR1 is SQVTM and CDR2 is ANQGSEA. The CDR3 bases are TGCAGCGTTGGTCTGATTCACAATGAGCAGTTCTTC. This translates into CSVGLIHNEQFF.

This clonotype was counted many times. At one end the junction does not follow the germline gene, possibly because of a read error. The rearrangement joins TRBV7-2 to TRBJ2-3, with D possibly being TRBD1 or TRBD2 (5 bases each). CDR3 length: 14 residues. Germline CDR1 SGHTA, CDR2 FQGNSA. CDR3 coding DNA: TGTGCCAGCAGCCTAGCTTTGGGACCAGATACGCAGTATTTT. Protein: CASSLALGPDTQYF.

The sample holds a few counts of this clonotype. This chain connects TRBV4-1 to TRBJ1-3; unclear D gene. The ends were cut back, 1 base at V and 8 bases at J, with 9 bases in the middle. The CDR3 contains 13 residues. Germline lookup yields CDR1 MGHRA and CDR2 YSYEKL. CDR3 residues: CASSQVRVDTIYF. The CDR3 nucleotides are TGCGCCAGCAGCCAAGTCCGGGTGGACACCATATATTTT.

V gene TRBV7-9 combines with J gene TRBJ2-3; 12 nucleotides line up with TRBD2. The CDR3 loop spans 17 amino acids. The J segment lost 10 bases and the V segment lost 5 bases, leaving 16 bases of the junction unmatched. Germline V gives CDR1 SEHNR, CDR2 FQNEAQ (reference sequence). CDR3 region: CASSASRLAGVKRAQYF. The CDR3 region has the DNA TGTGCCAGCAGCGCCTCTCGACTAGCGGGGGTCAAACGGGCGCAGTATTTT.

In this sample, this clonotype turned up many times. The V call is TRBV6-2 or TRBV6-3, the J call TRBJ2-3, with D possibly being TRBD2 (5 bases). V was shortened by 2 bases and J by 4 bases, with 10 bases between the two germline ends. This CDR3 has 14 residues. CDR1 and CDR2 from the germline V gene are MNHEY and SVGEGT. The CDR3: CASSYGLASDTQYF. The DNA of the CDR3 is TGTGCCAGCAGTTACGGCCTAGCCTCAGATACGCAGTATTTT.

This clonotype was picked up a small number of times. The rearrangement uses TRBV12-3 or TRBV12-4 and TRBJ2-7; D is ambiguous. CDR3 length: 14 residues. V was pared by 2 bases and J by 3 bases, with 11 bases between. CDR3 DNA: TGTGCCAGCAGTTTATCTTCGTCAAACTACGAGCAGTACTTC. Its translation: CASSLSSSNYEQYF.

Ten or more counts support this clonotype. The rearrangement links TRBV5-4 to TRBJ1-4; D unresolved. This CDR3 contains 15 residues. Germline CDR1 reads SGHNT; CDR2 reads YYREEE (reference sequence). The germline V and J ends were trimmed by 0 bases and 8 bases, with 14 bases remaining between them. The CDR3 loop is CASSLDNLGGEKLFF. In DNA form, the CDR3 reads TGTGCCAGCAGCTTGGACAACCTCGGCGGGGAAAAACTGTTTTTT.

This chain connects TRBV11-2 to TRBJ2-1; TRBD2 matches at 8 bases. CDR3 size: 14 residues. CDR1 and CDR2 (germline): SGHAT, FQNNGV. Trimming removed 7 bases from V and 6 bases from J; junction bases left unmatched: 8. The CDR3 DNA is TGTGCCAGCACCAAACGGGGGGGTCGCAATGAGCAGTTCTTC. Protein sequence: CASTKRGGRNEQFF. Variable domain in full (rest from reference TRBV11-2 and TRBJ2-1): EAGVAQSPRYKIIEKRQSVAFWCNPISGHATLYWYQQILGQGPKLLIQFQNNGVVDDSQLPKDRFSAERLKGVDSTLKIQPAKLEDSAVYLCASTKRGGRNEQFFGPGTRLTVL.

This clonotype was counted ten times or more. V gene TRBV4-3 combines with J gene TRBJ2-1, with D possibly TRBD2 on 5 matching bases. Trimming took off 0 bases at V and 6 bases at J, with 9 bases between the two ends. The CDR3 is 14 residues long. Looked up from germline, CDR1 is LGHNA and CDR2 is YSLEER. The CDR3 sequence is CASSQEAGGNEQFF. For the CDR3, the DNA is TGCGCCAGCAGCCAAGAGGCGGGTGGCAATGAGCAGTTCTTC.

This clonotype came up a few times. The chain joins TRBV7-6 to TRBJ1-1; TRBD1 matches 8 bases. Germline-derived CDR1 and CDR2 are SGHVS and FNYEAQ. Losses at the gene ends were 1 base for V and 5 bases for J; bases not matched to a gene: 6. The CDR3 has 15 amino acids. DNA for the CDR3: TGTGCCAGCAGCTTAGGGTCGACAGGGGTTACTGAAGCTTTCTTT. As protein: CASSLGSTGVTEAFF.

The chain combines TRBV5-1 with TRBJ2-3; the D call may be TRBD1 or TRBD2 (5 bases each). V was cut by 0 bases and J by 0 bases, with 14 bases left in between. In germline, CDR1 is SGHRS, CDR2 YFSETQ. This CDR3 is 17 amino acids long. This CDR3 reads CASSLALGRTSTDTQYF. CDR3 nucleotides: TGCGCCAGCAGCTTGGCCTTGGGGCGGACTAGCACAGATACGCAGTATTTT.

This sequence joins TRBV7-8 and TRBJ1-2; a possible D gene is TRBD1 (5 bases). V was shortened by 5 bases and J by 4 bases, with 17 bases between the two germline ends. The CDR3 has 15 residues. The V gene's germline CDR1 is SGHVS and CDR2 FQNEAQ. The CDR3 protein is CASSTQRGIRYGYTF. CDR3 coding DNA: TGTGCCAGCAGCACCCAAAGGGGTATCCGCTATGGCTACACCTTC.

V usage is TRBV5-6 and J usage is TRBJ1-3, with a tentative D call TRBD1 (5 bases). The CDR3 contains 14 residues. V lost 3 bases, J lost 2 bases, and 9 bases lay in between. Germline V gene sequence: CDR1 SGHDT, CDR2 YYEEEE. The CDR3: CASSSRGAGNTIYF. CDR3 sequence (DNA): TGTGCCAGCAGCTCCCGGGGGGCTGGAAACACCATATATTTT.

The genes are TRBV20-1 and TRBJ2-1; D is uncertain. V lost 4 bases and J 6 bases, leaving 13 bases between the germline ends. This CDR3 is 13 amino acids long. Germline loops: CDR1 DFQATT, CDR2 SNEGSKA (reference sequence). CDR3 nucleotide sequence: TGCAGTGCTACCCGGCGAACTCTCAATGAGCAGTTCTTC. It translates to CSATRRTLNEQFF.

This chain connects TRBV12-3 or TRBV12-4 to TRBJ1-6; D may be TRBD1 (5 bases). The CDR3 has 17 amino acids. V was clipped by 0 bases and J by 7 bases, with 16 bases between them. In DNA, the CDR3 is TGTGCCAGCAGTTTAGCAGGGGCCGGGGTAAAAAATTCACCCCTCCACTTT. It yields the protein CASSLAGAGVKNSPLHF.